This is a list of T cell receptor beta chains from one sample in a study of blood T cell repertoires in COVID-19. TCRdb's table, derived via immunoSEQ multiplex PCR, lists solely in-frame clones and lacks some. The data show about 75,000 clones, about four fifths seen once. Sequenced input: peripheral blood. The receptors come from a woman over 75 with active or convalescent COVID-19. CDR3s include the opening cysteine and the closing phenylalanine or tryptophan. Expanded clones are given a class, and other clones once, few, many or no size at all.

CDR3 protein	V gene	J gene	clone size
CSAYHTEAFF	TRBV20-1	TRBJ1-1	-
CASIPRDRNTGELFF	TRBV7-9	TRBJ2-2	-
CASSIGQVYSGNTIYF	TRBV19	TRBJ1-3	-
CASSIRTSGSAGELFF	TRBV19	TRBJ2-2	-
CASSVGLASGGGETQYF	TRBV9	TRBJ2-5	-
CASSQELLGVGGDNEKLFF	TRBV4-3	TRBJ1-4	-
CASSRGGRVYNEQFF	TRBV14	TRBJ2-1	-
CASSGGGGDYGYTF	TRBV7-9	TRBJ1-2	few
CASSQGSRAQETQYF	TRBV4-3	TRBJ2-5	-
CASSLGLQGSNTGELFF	TRBV7-9	TRBJ2-2	-
CASSLVSGRGSHEQYF	TRBV11-1	TRBJ2-7	-
CASSSGQTTLEELFF	TRBV11-2	TRBJ2-2	few
CASSSGQGGYGYTF	TRBV5-1	TRBJ1-2	-
CASRRGGTGYGYTF	TRBV27	TRBJ1-2	-
CASRKHSNQPQHF	TRBV12-3/TRBV12-4	TRBJ1-5	-
CASRDRGLTEAFF	TRBV27	TRBJ1-1	-
CASTYTGDNYGYTF	TRBV9	TRBJ1-2	-
CASSVDRGIRGYTF	TRBV9	TRBJ1-2	-
CASSPSGQGVYEQYF	TRBV11-2	TRBJ2-7	-
CASSLRGTAEETQYF	TRBV11-3	TRBJ2-5	once
CATSDPIAGSTDTQYF	TRBV24-1	TRBJ2-3	-
CASRGRDYPDLQETQYF	TRBV19	TRBJ2-5	-
CAWRGTAKDQPQHF	TRBV30	TRBJ1-5	-
CASSPPRLSSGETQYF	TRBV18	TRBJ2-5	few
CASGQTGTQYF	TRBV19	TRBJ2-5	-
CASSSNQPQHF	TRBV2	TRBJ1-5	-
CASSLVPGTTYEQYF	TRBV5-1	TRBJ2-7	-
CASSLDRGSANYGYTF	TRBV5-1	TRBJ1-2	once
CASRLTNQPQHF	TRBV6-6	TRBJ1-5	-
CASSLVYPEAFF	TRBV13	TRBJ1-1	-
CASSLWQGREKLFF	TRBV5-8	TRBJ1-4	-